This is a list of T cell receptor beta chains from one sample in a study of CD8+ T cells in alopecia areata. Only in-frame clones appear in the TCRdb table, and some are missing; sequencing was by immunoSEQ multiplex PCR. The data show more than 200,000 clones, more than 55% seen once. This specimen consisted of CD4+ T cells sorted from blood, obtained at roughly week 45, from a patient treated with tofacitinib. The receptor source for this set is a human donor with alopecia areata. Both conserved end residues are part of each CDR3. D genes are given only for firm matches. Clone sizes are given selectively: once, few, many, or a class where the clone is expanded.

NA,TRBV7-9,NA,TRBJ2-5,CASSLRRQETQYF,TGTGCCAGCAGCTTACGCAGGCAAGAGACCCAGTACTTC
few,TRBV7-2,NA,TRBJ1-5,CASSLSGGNQPQHF,TGTGCCAGCAGCTTATCAGGGGGCAATCAGCCCCAGCATTTT
NA,TRBV7-2,NA,TRBJ1-1,CASSSPGHTEAFF,TGTGCCAGCAGCTCACCGGGACACACTGAAGCTTTCTTT
once,TRBV11-2,TRBD2,TRBJ2-2,CASSSFGLVVPGELFF,TGTGCCAGCAGCTCCTTCGGACTAGTCGTCCCCGGGGAGCTGTTTTTT
NA,TRBV20-1,NA,TRBJ2-7,CSARVLYEQYF,TGCAGTGCTAGGGTGCTCTACGAGCAGTACTTC
NA,TRBV30,NA,TRBJ2-5,CAWNDNEETQYF,TGTGCCTGGAACGACAATGAGGAGACCCAGTACTTC
NA,TRBV2,TRBD2,TRBJ2-3,CAGDPGLAGDTQYF,TGTGCCGGGGACCCGGGACTAGCCGGAGATACGCAGTATTTT
NA,TRBV29-1,TRBD1,TRBJ1-2,CSVDPTGQGNYGYTF,TGCAGCGTTGACCCTACTGGACAGGGAAACTATGGCTACACCTTC
NA,TRBV4-1,TRBD1,TRBJ2-2,CASSQLGQGTGELFF,TGCGCCAGCAGCCAGCTGGGACAGGGAACCGGGGAGCTGTTTTTT
NA,TRBV7-9,NA,TRBJ1-5,CASMEGSQPQHF,TGTGCCAGCATGGAAGGAAGTCAGCCCCAGCATTTT
NA,TRBV29-1,TRBD1,TRBJ2-7,CSDRTGLTYEQYF,TGCAGCGATAGGACAGGATTAACTTACGAGCAGTACTTC
NA,TRBV7-9,TRBD2,TRBJ2-3,CASSPRDYGTDTQYF,TGTGCCAGCAGCCCCAGGGACTACGGCACAGATACGCAGTATTTT
NA,TRBV29-1,NA,TRBJ2-7,CSVEDPESSYEQYF,TGCAGCGTTGAAGATCCGGAGAGCTCCTACGAGCAGTACTTC
once,TRBV30,NA,TRBJ2-1,CAWMHTYNEQFF,TGTGCCTGGATGCACACGTACAATGAGCAGTTCTTC
NA,TRBV29-1,TRBD1,TRBJ2-5,CSVNPRDRGLETQYF,TGCAGCGTCAACCCCCGGGACAGGGGGTTAGAGACCCAGTACTTC
once,TRBV6-1,TRBD1,TRBJ1-1,CASSARTGVMRIGEAFF,TGTGCCAGCAGTGCTCGCACAGGGGTTATGAGGATAGGTGAAGCTTTCTTT
few,TRBV14,TRBD1,TRBJ1-2,CASSQAGTGEYGYTF,TGTGCCAGCAGCCAAGCCGGGACAGGCGAATATGGCTACACCTTC
NA,TRBV6-5,TRBD1,TRBJ1-2,CASNPGQAYYGYTF,TGTGCCAGCAACCCGGGACAGGCCTACTATGGCTACACCTTC
NA,TRBV19,NA,TRBJ1-1,CASAPGADTEAFF,TGTGCCAGCGCCCCGGGGGCCGACACTGAAGCTTTCTTT
NA,TRBV7-3,NA,TRBJ2-1,CASSLQGSNEQFF,TGTGCCAGCAGCTTACAGGGAAGCAATGAGCAGTTCTTC
NA,TRBV2,NA,TRBJ1-4,CASWLNEKLFF,TGTGCCAGCTGGCTGAATGAAAAACTGTTTTTT
NA,TRBV29-1,NA,TRBJ2-5,CSVDEGTETQYF,TGCAGCGTTGATGAGGGGACGGAGACCCAGTACTTC
NA,TRBV30,TRBD2,TRBJ2-1,CAWRGLAGNEQFF,TGTGCCTGGAGGGGACTAGCGGGTAATGAGCAGTTCTTC
NA,TRBV29-1,NA,TRBJ1-2,CSVEDTGLGYTF,TGCAGCGTTGAAGATACAGGGTTGGGCTACACCTTC
NA,TRBV29-1,NA,TRBJ1-4,CSVVGGVGEKLFF,TGCAGCGTTGTAGGCGGGGTCGGTGAAAAACTGTTTTTT
NA,TRBV19,NA,TRBJ1-2,CASSTSSYGYTF,TGTGCCAGTAGTACGTCGAGCTATGGCTACACCTTC
NA,TRBV6-1,NA,TRBJ2-5,CASSEGWKGSRETQYF,TGTGCCAGCAGTGAGGGGTGGAAGGGGAGCAGAGAGACCCAGTACTTC
NA,TRBV11-2,NA,TRBJ2-6,CASSLGTGANVLTF,TGTGCCAGCAGCTTAGGGACTGGGGCCAACGTCCTGACTTTC
NA,TRBV13,NA,TRBJ2-1,CASGERRQYNEQFF,TGTGCCAGCGGAGAACGAAGACAGTACAATGAGCAGTTCTTC
many,TRBV18,NA,TRBJ2-1,CASSMANEQFF,TGTGCCAGCTCAATGGCTAATGAGCAGTTCTTC
NA,TRBV4-2,NA,TRBJ1-1,CASSQDGGNTEAFF,TGTGCCAGCAGCCAAGATGGGGGGAACACTGAAGCTTTCTTT
NA,TRBV2,NA,TRBJ2-6,CASTTDRSGANVLTF,TGTGCCAGCACCACAGATCGCTCTGGGGCCAACGTCCTGACTTTC
NA,TRBV30,NA,TRBJ1-2,CAWSRSGTAFNSHYGYTF,TGTGCCTGGAGTAGATCCGGGACCGCGTTTAATTCACACTATGGCTACACCTTC
NA,TRBV29-1,NA,TRBJ2-4,CSVEVANIQYF,TGCAGCGTTGAAGTCGCCAACATTCAGTACTTC
NA,TRBV7-2,NA,TRBJ1-6,CASSSNLSPLHF,TGTGCCAGCAGCTCAAACTTGTCACCCCTCCACTTT
NA,TRBV6-1,NA,TRBJ2-7,CASSEGYRALEQYF,TGTGCCAGCAGTGAGGGGTACAGGGCTCTGGAGCAGTACTTC
NA,TRBV5-1,NA,TRBJ2-3,CASSNTDTQYF,TGCGCCAGCAGCAACACAGATACGCAGTATTTT
NA,TRBV7-9,NA,TRBJ1-1,CASSSDPGTTEAFF,TGTGCCAGCAGCTCTGATCCGGGAACCACGGAAGCTTTCTTT
NA,TRBV19,NA,TRBJ2-1,CASSISRANEQFF,TGTGCCAGTAGTATATCCAGGGCCAATGAGCAGTTCTTC
few,TRBV9,NA,TRBJ2-1,CASSGPRNEQFF,TGTGCCAGCAGCGGGCCCCGAAATGAGCAGTTCTTC
NA,TRBV28,NA,TRBJ2-7,CASSFFSPRRYEQYF,TGTGCCAGCAGTTTTTTTAGCCCTCGCCGCTACGAGCAGTACTTC
few,TRBV25-1,TRBD1,TRBJ1-4,CASSEVPAQGVEKLFF,TGTGCCAGCAGTGAAGTACCCGCGCAGGGGGTTGAAAAACTGTTTTTT
NA,TRBV7-2,NA,TRBJ1-1,CASSLDWIEAFF,TGTGCCAGCAGCTTAGATTGGATTGAAGCTTTCTTT
once,TRBV29-1,NA,TRBJ1-2,CSVGSYGYTF,TGCAGCGTTGGCAGCTATGGCTACACCTTC
NA,TRBV30,NA,TRBJ1-2,CACRGAQGYGYTF,TGTGCCTGTCGGGGGGCGCAGGGATATGGCTACACCTTC
once,TRBV4-1,TRBD1,TRBJ2-7,CASSLRQGALGEQYF,TGCGCCAGCAGCCTACGACAGGGGGCTCTGGGAGAGCAGTACTTC
NA,TRBV7-9,TRBD1,TRBJ2-2,CASSLARGYAGELFF,TGTGCCAGCAGCTTAGCCAGGGGGTACGCCGGGGAGCTGTTTTTT
NA,TRBV7-2,NA,TRBJ1-5,CASSLVQGNQPQHF,TGTGCCAGCAGCTTGGTACAGGGTAATCAGCCCCAGCATTTT
once,TRBV5-1,NA,TRBJ2-4,CASSLKRGGPEGNIQYF,TGCGCCAGCAGCTTGAAACGCGGGGGCCCCGAGGGTAACATTCAGTACTTC
few,TRBV29-1,TRBD2,TRBJ2-1,CSVEEESGGPWNEQFF,TGCAGCGTTGAAGAGGAGAGCGGGGGGCCGTGGAATGAGCAGTTCTTC
NA,TRBV20-1,NA,TRBJ2-2,CSAKNTGELFF,TGCAGTGCTAAAAACACCGGGGAGCTGTTTTTT